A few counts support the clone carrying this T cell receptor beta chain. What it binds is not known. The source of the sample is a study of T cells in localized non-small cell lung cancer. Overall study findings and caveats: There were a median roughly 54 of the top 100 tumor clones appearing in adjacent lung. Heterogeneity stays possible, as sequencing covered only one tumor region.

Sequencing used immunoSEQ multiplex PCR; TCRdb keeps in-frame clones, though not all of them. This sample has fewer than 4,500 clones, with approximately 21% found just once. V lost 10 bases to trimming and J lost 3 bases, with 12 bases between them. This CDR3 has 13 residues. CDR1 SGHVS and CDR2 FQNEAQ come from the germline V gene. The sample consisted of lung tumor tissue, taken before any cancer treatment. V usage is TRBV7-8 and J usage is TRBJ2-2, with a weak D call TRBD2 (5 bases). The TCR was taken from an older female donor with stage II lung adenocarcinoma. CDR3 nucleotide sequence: TGTGCCACAGCAGCCGGGGACACCGGGGAGCTGTTTTTT. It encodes CATAAGDTGELFF.